These T cell receptor beta chains were read from a single sample in a study of control samples from healthy donors and cancer patients. Profiling relied on immunoSEQ multiplex PCR, and the TCRdb table lists in-frame clones only, not all of them. The data show over 100,000 clones, about 92% seen once. What was sequenced was blood. The receptors come from a woman aged 18 to 35 in good health. Both conserved end residues are part of each CDR3. A D gene is named only where the DNA matches it firmly. Only part of the rows carry a size: once, few, many, or a class if the clone is expanded.

TRBV30	NA	TRBJ1-5	NA	TGTGCCTGGAGTACGACGGATAATCAGCCCCAGCATTTT	CAWSTTDNQPQHF
TRBV9	NA	TRBJ1-1	NA	TGTGCCAGCAGCGTAATGCAGGACTACACTGAAGCTTTCTTT	CASSVMQDYTEAFF
TRBV7-2	once	TRBJ1-2	NA	TGTGCCAGCAGCTTAGCGGGTCCTAACTATGGCTACACCTTC	CASSLAGPNYGYTF
TRBV7-8	NA	TRBJ2-1	NA	TGTGCCAGCAGCTTAGCGGGTGAGTACAATGAGCAGTTCTTC	CASSLAGEYNEQFF
TRBV30	NA	TRBJ2-7	NA	TGTGCCTGGAGTGTCAGCTCCTACGAGCAGTACTTC	CAWSVSSYEQYF
TRBV9	once	TRBJ2-7	TRBD1	TGTGCCAGCAGCCCGACAGGGGTCGAGCAGTACTTC	CASSPTGVEQYF
TRBV6-1	NA	TRBJ1-5	NA	TGTGCCAGCAGTGACAGCCTTAGCAATCAGCCCCAGCATTTT	CASSDSLSNQPQHF
TRBV10-3	NA	TRBJ2-3	TRBD2	TGTGCCATCCAGCGGGAGGCTAGCACAGATACGCAGTATTTT	CAIQREASTDTQYF
TRBV24-1	NA	TRBJ2-7	NA	TGTGCCACCAGTGATCCACATGAAGGGGTATTGTACTTC	CATSDPHEGVLYF
TRBV11-3	once	TRBJ1-1	NA	TGTGCCAGCAGCCGGCCCGACAGCCCTGAAGCTTTCTTT	CASSRPDSPEAFF
TRBV6-1	NA	TRBJ1-2	TRBD1	TGTGCCAGCAGTGAAGGGACAGGGGGCCTTGGTTCCGTCTATGGCTACACCTTC	CASSEGTGGLGSVYGYTF
TRBV27	once	TRBJ2-7	NA	TGTGCCAGCACCGACCCCCTCAGAGGATACGAGCAGTACTTC	CASTDPLRGYEQYF
TRBV21-1	NA	TRBJ2-1	NA	TGTGCCAGCAGCGCCAGCGGGAGGGCTTTCAGTGAGCAGTTCTTC	CASSASGRAFSEQFF
TRBV19	NA	TRBJ1-2	NA	TGTGCCAGTAGTATGGGGACCTTCTATGGCTACACCTTC	CASSMGTFYGYTF
TRBV27	NA	TRBJ1-2	TRBD1	TGTGCCAGCGGTCTCTTCGGCCTGGGACAGAACTATGGCTACACCTTC	CASGLFGLGQNYGYTF
TRBV7-9	NA	TRBJ1-2	NA	TGTGCCAGCAGCTTGTATGGGGGAGACTATGGCTACACCTTC	CASSLYGGDYGYTF
TRBV28	once	TRBJ2-7	TRBD1	TGTGCCAGCAGTTTCCCACAGGGGGCCTCCTACGAGCAGTACTTC	CASSFPQGASYEQYF
TRBV18	NA	TRBJ1-5	NA	TGTGCCAGCTCAGCAACGGGACAAAATAGCAATCAGCCCCAGCATTTT	CASSATGQNSNQPQHF
TRBV19	NA	TRBJ1-2	NA	TGTGCCAGTAGTACCCCGGGGCCGGGTGGCTACACCTTC	CASSTPGPGGYTF
TRBV4-1	NA	TRBJ1-5	TRBD1	TGCGCCAGCAGCCAAGTGACAGGGGGTTCCAATCAGCCCCAGCATTTT	CASSQVTGGSNQPQHF
TRBV5-1	once	TRBJ2-4	NA	TGCGCCAGCAGCCTCATGGGACAAACCAAAAACATTCAGTACTTC	CASSLMGQTKNIQYF
TRBV27	NA	TRBJ2-7	NA	TGTGCCAGCAGTCCTACGCCCCGGACATCCTACGAGCAGTACTTC	CASSPTPRTSYEQYF
TRBV10-3	NA	TRBJ1-1	NA	TGTGCCATCAGTGATCCCAGGGGATTGAACACTGAAGCTTTCTTT	CAISDPRGLNTEAFF
TRBV14	NA	TRBJ1-1	NA	TGTGCCAGCAGCCAAGTACCGGGGGGGACTGAAGCTTTCTTT	CASSQVPGGTEAFF
TRBV20-1	NA	TRBJ1-2	NA	TGCAGTGCTACCATATTAGATGGCTACACCTTC	CSATILDGYTF
TRBV24-1	NA	TRBJ2-2	NA	TGTGCCACCAGTGATCCTCCGAAAACCGGGGAGCTGTTTTTT	CATSDPPKTGELFF
TRBV3-1/TRBV3-2	NA	TRBJ2-5	TRBD1	TGTGCCAGCAGTCACCGGGACAGACTTCAAGAGACCCAGTACTTC	CASSHRDRLQETQYF
TRBV5-1	NA	TRBJ2-7	NA	TGCGCCAGCAGCTCCACAGGGAATAGAAACGAGCAGTACTTC	CASSSTGNRNEQYF
TRBV19	NA	TRBJ1-1	NA	TGTGCCAGTAGGATCCCAGGAGGCACTGAAGCTTTCTTT	CASRIPGGTEAFF
TRBV11-3	NA	TRBJ2-1	TRBD1	TGTGCCAGCTCGGGGACAGGGTTGAATGAGCAGTTCTTC	CASSGTGLNEQFF
TRBV20-1	NA	TRBJ1-1	NA	TGCAGCGGTATTGATGGCGGTGAAGCTTTCTTT	CSGIDGGEAFF
TRBV28	NA	TRBJ2-1	NA	TGTGCCAGCAGAAAGGACGGCCTCAGCTCCTACAATGAGCAGTTCTTC	CASRKDGLSSYNEQFF
TRBV9	NA	TRBJ2-5	TRBD2	TGTGCCAGCAGCGTAGAAGGACTAGCGACCTCTTGGTCGACCCAGTACTTC	CASSVEGLATSWSTQYF
TRBV6-5	NA	TRBJ1-2	NA	TGTGCCAGCAGTTACACATCGGGTGGGCAATTCTATGGCTACACCTTC	CASSYTSGGQFYGYTF
TRBV27	NA	TRBJ2-5	NA	TGTGCCAGCAGCCGAGAGGCAGGACTCTCAGAGACCCAGTACTTC	CASSREAGLSETQYF
TRBV24-1	NA	TRBJ2-5	NA	TGTGCCACCAGTGTTGGGGGTAACCAAGAGACCCAGTACTTC	CATSVGGNQETQYF
TRBV6-2/TRBV6-3	NA	TRBJ1-4	NA	TGTGCCAGCAGTTACGTGAAACTGTTTTTT	CASSYVKLFF
TRBV7-8	NA	TRBJ2-7	NA	TGTGCCAGCAGCTTAGCTGGGCACTCCTACGAGCAGTACTTC	CASSLAGHSYEQYF
TRBV6-5	NA	TRBJ1-1	NA	TGTGCCAGCAGTTCCGGGGGGGAGGGAAGGGGTGAAGCTTTCTTT	CASSSGGEGRGEAFF
TRBV24-1	NA	TRBJ2-7	TRBD1	TGTGCCACCAGCGATAGCCGGGACAGCGTCTACGAGCAGTACTTC	CATSDSRDSVYEQYF
TRBV15	NA	TRBJ2-3	NA	TGTGCCACCAGCGTTCTCAGGGATGATACGCAGTATTTT	CATSVLRDDTQYF
TRBV9	NA	TRBJ1-3	NA	TGTGCCAGCAGCGCGAGACAGCGTCTGGAAGGAAACACCATATATTTT	CASSARQRLEGNTIYF
TRBV5-8	NA	TRBJ2-5	NA	TGTGCCAGCAGCTTGGGAGGGTCCCTCCAAGAGACCCAGTACTTC	CASSLGGSLQETQYF
TRBV5-8	NA	TRBJ2-7	NA	TGTGCCAGCAGCTCCAGGGGTAGCAACGAGCAGTACTTC	CASSSRGSNEQYF
TRBV5-6	NA	TRBJ1-5	NA	TGTGCCAGCAGCTTTGGGGGGTCGGGCAATCAGCCCCAGCATTTT	CASSFGGSGNQPQHF
TRBV19	NA	TRBJ1-1	NA	TGTGCCAGTAGTGCGCATCAGGGTACGGCCACTGAAGCTTTCTTT	CASSAHQGTATEAFF
TRBV28	NA	TRBJ1-2	NA	TGTGCCAGCAGCCCTTTGGGAGGTGGCTACACCTTC	CASSPLGGGYTF
TRBV18	NA	TRBJ2-7	TRBD2	TGTGCCAGCTCATCCTTTAGCGGGGGGAGCACCTACGAGCAGTACTTC	CASSSFSGGSTYEQYF
TRBV14	NA	TRBJ2-1	TRBD2	TGTGCCAGCAGCCCCACCATAGCGGGGGCTTACAATGAGCAGTTCTTC	CASSPTIAGAYNEQFF
TRBV5-4	NA	TRBJ2-2	TRBD2	TGTGCCAGCAGCAAGGGACTAGCGGGGTTAGGGGGGACCGGGGAGCTGTTTTTT	CASSKGLAGLGGTGELFF
TRBV15	NA	TRBJ2-1	TRBD2	TGTGCCACCAGCAGAGAGGGCGGGGGGGCTGTTTACAATGAGCAGTTCTTC	CATSREGGGAVYNEQFF
TRBV5-4	NA	TRBJ2-1	NA	TGTGCCAGCAGCCGGGGGCGGGCCGGGGGCAATGAGCAGTTCTTC	CASSRGRAGGNEQFF
TRBV7-9	NA	TRBJ1-1	NA	TGTGCCAGCAGATTCACAACGAACACTGAAGCTTTCTTT	CASRFTTNTEAFF
TRBV1	NA	TRBJ2-7	NA	TGCACCAGCAGCCAAAAACGTGACTGCACCTACGAGCAGTACTTC	CTSSQKRDCTYEQYF
TRBV19	NA	TRBJ2-3	TRBD2	TGTGCCAGTAGTATAGGGACTAGCGGGAGTCGCACAGATACGCAGTATTTT	CASSIGTSGSRTDTQYF
TRBV20-1	NA	TRBJ1-5	NA	TGCAGTGCTAGTTATGGGGTTCAGCCCCAGCATTTT	CSASYGVQPQHF